Listed here are 2 T cell receptor beta chains from one sample, sequenced in a study of T cell responses to AZD1222 COVID-19 vaccine (dated by TCRdb to about 2021). The library was obtained by the immunoSEQ multiplex PCR assay. The table comes from immuneACCESS by way of TCRdb, which keeps in-frame sequences with V and J called. Part of the clones is missing from these tables; in studies checked, under half for an unresolved V gene and the rest for unknown reasons. A total of 75,000 to 95,000 clones appear in this sample, around 90% of them only once. The top ten hold under 5% of the sample. The sample's time point label, in plain terms: baseline before first vaccination. The starting material was peripheral blood, obtained on day 0 of AZD1222 vaccination. The receptors derive from an adult in good health.

This chain links TRBV10-3 with TRBJ2-7; D unresolved. Germline CDR1 is ENHRY and CDR2 is SYGVKD. The CDR3 runs to 12 residues. V was cut by 0 bases and J by 5 bases, with 5 bases left in between. CDR3 sequence (DNA): TGTGCCATCAGTGAGTCGAAAAACGAGCAGTACTTC. Its protein product is CAISESKNEQYF.

The CDR3 loop reads CASREPGGGSNSPLHF. In DNA, the CDR3 is TGTGCCAGCCGCGAACCAGGAGGGGGGTCGAATTCACCCCTCCACTTT. The chain combines TRBV27 with TRBJ1-6, with D maybe TRBD1 (6 bases). This CDR3 is 16 amino acids long. Per germline, CDR1 MNHEY and CDR2 SMNVEV (reference sequence). V shed 8 bases and J shed 7 bases, with 21 bases lying between them.